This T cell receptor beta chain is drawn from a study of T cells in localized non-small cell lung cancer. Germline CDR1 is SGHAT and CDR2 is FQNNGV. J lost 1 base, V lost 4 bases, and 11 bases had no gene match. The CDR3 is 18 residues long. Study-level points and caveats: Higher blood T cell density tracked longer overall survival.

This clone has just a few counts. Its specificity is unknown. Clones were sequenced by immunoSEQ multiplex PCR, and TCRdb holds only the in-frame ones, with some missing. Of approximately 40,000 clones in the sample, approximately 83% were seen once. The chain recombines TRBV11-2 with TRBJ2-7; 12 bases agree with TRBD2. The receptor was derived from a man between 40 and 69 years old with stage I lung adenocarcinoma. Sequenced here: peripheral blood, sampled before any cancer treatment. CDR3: CASSSVRTSGDLSYEQYF. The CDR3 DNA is TGTGCCAGCAGCTCCGTCCGGACTAGCGGGGATCTTTCCTACGAGCAGTACTTC. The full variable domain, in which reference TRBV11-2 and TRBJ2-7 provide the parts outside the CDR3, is EAGVAQSPRYKIIEKRQSVAFWCNPISGHATLYWYQQILGQGPKLLIQFQNNGVVDDSQLPKDRFSAERLKGVDSTLKIQPAKLEDSAVYLCASSSVRTSGDLSYEQYFGPGTRLTVT.